The 27 T cell receptor beta chains reported below all come from one sample, sequenced in a study of blood T cell repertoires in COVID-19 (dated by TCRdb to between 2020 and 2021). The receptor library was made with the immunoSEQ multiplex PCR assay. TCRdb stores this immuneACCESS table with in-frame sequences only. Part of the clones is absent; in the studies checked, under half of the shortfall reflects unresolved V genes, and no reason is known for the rest. The sample profile shows fewer than 200,000 clones; 81% of them were found once. Clones ranked in the top ten supply approximately 11% of the sample. Sequencing was carried out using peripheral blood. These receptors were collected from a woman between 40 and 55 years old with COVID-19, enrolled during active disease.

The J gene is TRBJ1-2, the V gene TRBV19, with 7 bases lining up with TRBD1. Germline V gives CDR1 LNHDA, CDR2 SQIVND (reference sequence). There are 14 residues in the CDR3. With V trimmed by 6 bases and J by 4 bases, 8 bases remained unmatched. The CDR3 region has the DNA TGTGCCAGTAGGCGGCCGGGACAGTCCTATGGCTACACCTTC. It translates to CASRRPGQSYGYTF. The entire variable domain, with the rest obtained from reference TRBV19 and TRBJ1-2, is as follows: DGGITQSPKYLFRKEGQNVTLSCEQNLNHDAMYWYRQDPGQGLRLIYYSQIVNDFQKGDIAEGYSVSREKKESFPLTVTSAQKNPTAFYLCASRRPGQSYGYTFGSGTRLTVV.

The V call is TRBV19, the J call TRBJ2-2; the D gene is possibly TRBD2 (5 bases). The germline V gene has CDR1 LNHDA and CDR2 SQIVND (reference sequence). This CDR3 spans 15 amino acids. Between the trimmed V and J ends, which lost 4 bases and 2 bases, there was a span of 11 bases. CDR3 in amino acids: CASSTGGLNTGELFF. For the CDR3, the DNA is TGTGCCAGTAGTACCGGAGGTCTTAACACCGGGGAGCTGTTTTTT.

The chain combines TRBV3-1 (or the pseudogene TRBV3-2) with TRBJ2-7; D gene uncertain. The CDR3 loop spans 14 amino acids. Germline-derived CDR1 and CDR2 are LGHDT and YNNKEL (reference sequence). V lost 2 bases and J lost 0, with 8 bases in between. Here the CDR3 reads CASSQFTGSYEQYF. The CDR3 region has the DNA TGTGCCAGCAGCCAATTTACGGGCTCCTACGAGCAGTACTTC.

V and J are TRBV19 and TRBJ1-5; TRBD1 aligns across 7 bases. Per the germline V gene, CDR1 is LNHDA and CDR2 is SQIVND (reference sequence). The CDR3 consists of 18 residues. With V trimmed by 3 bases and J by 2 bases, 13 bases remained unmatched. In DNA, the CDR3 is TGTGCCAGTAGTATGAAGGGGGCGTTAATTTGGGGCAATCAGCCCCAGCATTTT. This translates into CASSMKGALIWGNQPQHF.

This clone was detected once. The chain's CDR3 is CSVEVHETGAYEQYF. The CDR3 DNA sequence: TGCAGCGTTGAAGTCCACGAGACAGGGGCCTACGAGCAGTACTTC. This chain connects TRBV29-1 to TRBJ2-7; TRBD1 matches 8 bases. The CDR3 extends over 15 amino acids. The germline V gene has CDR1 SQVTM and CDR2 ANQGSEA. Trimming took 1 base from V and 2 from J; bases not matched to a gene: 7.

The rearrangement links TRBV2 to TRBJ2-7; 8 nucleotides match TRBD1. Germline V lookup: CDR1 SNHLY, CDR2 FYNNEI. The CDR3 is 12 amino acids. J gave up 3 bases and V 6 bases, and 1 base lay outside the gene matches. For the CDR3, the DNA is TGTGCCAGCAGAGGACAGGGCTACGAGCAGTACTTC. Translated: CASRGQGYEQYF.

This clone showed up just once. The chain recombines TRBV6-5 with TRBJ2-7, with TRBD1 matching over 7 bases. Germline trimming cut 5 bases from V and 4 bases from J; bases unmatched to any gene: 8. This CDR3 comprises 14 residues. Germline assignment: CDR1 MNHEY and CDR2 SVGAGI. The CDR3 DNA follows: TGTGCCAGCAGTATCCGGGACAGCACATACGAGCAGTACTTC. Translated, it gives CASSIRDSTYEQYF.

This clone was recorded at least ten times. The chain recombines TRBV7-9 with TRBJ2-2; perhaps TRBD1 as D (7 bases). In germline, CDR1 is SEHNR, CDR2 FQNEAQ (reference sequence). With 4 bases removed from V and 6 bases from J, the gap between germline ends came to 15 bases. This CDR3 has 15 residues. CDR3 sequence: CASSSRQGGAGELFF. In DNA form, the CDR3 reads TGTGCCAGCAGCTCTAGACAGGGAGGAGCCGGGGAGCTGTTTTTT.

The rearrangement links TRBV4-1 to TRBJ2-3, with 8 nucleotides matching TRBD1. J was trimmed by 5 bases and V by 3 bases; bases with no gene match: 7. The CDR3 is 15 residues long. In germline, CDR1 is MGHRA, CDR2 YSYEKL. The CDR3 spells CASSQEGQGGDTQYF. In nucleotides, the CDR3 is TGCGCCAGCAGCCAGGAAGGACAGGGAGGAGATACGCAGTATTTT.

The rearrangement joins TRBV5-4 to TRBJ2-3; no definite D call. Germline-derived CDR1 and CDR2 are SGHNT and YYREEE (reference sequence). The V gene lost 0 bases and the J gene lost 1 base, with 3 bases spanning the gap. The CDR3 contains 13 residues. CDR3 coding DNA: TGTGCCAGCAGCTTGGCTGGCACAGATACGCAGTATTTT. It yields the protein CASSLAGTDTQYF.

The rearrangement uses TRBV11-2 and TRBJ1-4; 7 bases fit TRBD1. V gave up 5 bases and J gave up 1 base; unmatched junction bases: 4. The CDR3 is made up of 15 amino acids. The germline CDR1 and CDR2 sequences are SGHAT and FQNNGV. CDR3 in DNA: TGTGCCAGCAGCCTTCACAGGGGAACTAATGAAAAACTGTTTTTT. Protein: CASSLHRGTNEKLFF.

In regard to this clone: At the DNA level, this CDR3 is encoded by other sequences in the same sample as well. J is TRBJ2-5 and V is TRBV18, with 7 bases aligning to TRBD1. Germline V gene sequence: CDR1 KGHSH, CDR2 LQKENI. Trimming at V came to 3 bases and at J to 5 bases, leaving 3 bases not matched to a gene. The CDR3 runs 13 residues. The CDR3 protein is CASSPGQRETQYF. CDR3 bases: TGTGCCAGCTCACCGGGACAGCGGGAGACCCAGTACTTC.

This clone has only one observation. The junction shows a germline mismatch at one end, possibly a read error. The CDR3, as DNA: TGTGCCAGTAGGATAGCCGGACAGGGTTACAATGAGCAGTTCTTC. Translation gives CASRIAGQGYNEQFF. V is TRBV19 and J is TRBJ2-1, with TRBD1 matching 8 bases. CDR3 length: 15 amino acids. Germline lookup yields CDR1 LNHDA and CDR2 SQIVND (reference sequence).

The CDR3 DNA sequence: TGTGCCAGCAGTGAGTCACAGCACTATGGCTACACCTTC. It encodes CASSESQHYGYTF. The chain joins TRBV6-1 to TRBJ1-2; D call uncertain. The germline gives CDR1 MNHNS, CDR2 SASEGT. The CDR3 totals 13 residues. V lost 3 bases, J lost 3 bases, and 8 bases lay in between.

J is TRBJ1-6 and V is TRBV5-1, with a weak D call TRBD1 (5 bases). V was shortened by 3 bases and J by 10 bases, with 17 bases between the two germline ends. CDR1 and CDR2 from the germline V gene are SGHRS and YFSETQ. The CDR3 loop spans 15 amino acids. CDR3 region: CASSSEGSRGSPLHF. In DNA, the CDR3 is TGCGCCAGCAGCTCGGAGGGATCCCGGGGCTCACCCCTCCACTTT.

This clone was found a few times. This chain links TRBV7-2 with TRBJ1-2; D gene ambiguous. In germline, CDR1 is SGHTA, CDR2 FQGNSA. CDR3 length: 11 residues. Trimming took 2 bases from V and 9 from J, leaving 7 bases between them. The CDR3 region has the DNA TGTGCCAGCAGCTTAACAGACCGCTACACCTTC. The encoded protein is CASSLTDRYTF.

This chain uses TRBV5-1 with TRBJ2-7; 11 bases map to TRBD2. Looked up from germline, CDR1 is SGHRS and CDR2 is YFSETQ. V trimming: 4 bases; J trimming: 3 bases; junction bases outside the gene matches: 3. The CDR3 loop spans 14 amino acids. CDR3 region: CASSAGTSGYEQYF. Written as DNA, the CDR3 is TGCGCCAGCAGCGCCGGGACTAGCGGCTACGAGCAGTACTTC. Drawing the rest from reference TRBV5-1 and TRBJ2-7, the complete variable domain is KAGVTQTPRYLIKTRGQQVTLSCSPISGHRSVSWYQQTPGQGLQFLFEYFSETQRNKGNFPGRFSGRQFSNSRSEMNVSTLELGDSALYLCASSAGTSGYEQYFGPGTRLTVT.

This rearrangement joins TRBV9 to TRBJ2-5; 10 bases map to TRBD2. CDR3 length: 17 amino acids. J was trimmed by 1 base and V by 0 bases; bases with no gene match: 6. The germline V gene has CDR1 SGDLS and CDR2 YYNGEE. CDR3 nucleotide sequence: TGTGCCAGCAGCGTAGACCCTAGCGGGGGACTCCAAGAGACCCAGTACTTC. Its translation: CASSVDPSGGLQETQYF.

The chain joins TRBV7-2 to TRBJ2-1, with 7 bases that match TRBD2. This CDR3 is 18 amino acids long. J was trimmed by 3 bases and V by 2 bases; bases with no gene match: 13. CDR1 is SGHTA, CDR2 FQGNSA, per germline. In DNA, the CDR3 is TGTGCCAGCAGCTTAAGGTTGACGGGCGGGAGCATCTACAATGAGCAGTTCTTC. It specifies CASSLRLTGGSIYNEQFF.

The chain uses TRBV4-2 and TRBJ1-6, with 9 bases lining up with TRBD1. This CDR3 comprises 17 residues. V lost 4 bases to trimming and J lost 7 bases; unmatched junction nucleotides: 11. Germline CDR1 reads LGHNA; CDR2 reads YNFKEQ. In nucleotides, the CDR3 is TGTGCCAGCAGCCCCCAAGGAGGAGGACAGGGGAATTCACCCCTCCACTTT. Translation gives CASSPQGGGQGNSPLHF.

This chain links TRBV6-5 with TRBJ2-3; D is unresolved. Germline lookup yields CDR1 MNHEY and CDR2 SVGAGI. V gave up 3 bases and J gave up 4 bases, with 11 bases separating them. CDR3 length: 14 residues. This CDR3 is CASSYVSRSDTQYF. The CDR3 DNA reads TGTGCCAGCAGTTATGTGTCGCGCTCAGATACGCAGTATTTT.

The chain joins TRBV27 to TRBJ1-1; the match to TRBD1 covers 10 bases. The CDR3 has 15 amino acids. CDR1 and CDR2 (germline): MNHEY, SMNVEV (reference sequence). Unmatched junction bases numbered 8, after V lost 5 bases and J lost 5 bases. In nucleotides, the CDR3 is TGTGCCAGCAGTACCGAGACAGGGGGCAGGACTGAAGCTTTCTTT. As protein: CASSTETGGRTEAFF.

V and J are TRBV28 and TRBJ2-5; possibly TRBD2 for D (5 bases). Germline assignment: CDR1 MDHEN and CDR2 SYDVKM. Trimming cost V 5 bases and J 4 bases, with 23 bases left between them. This CDR3 spans 17 amino acids. Here the CDR3 reads CASSAPGIQGFRETQYF. In DNA form, the CDR3 reads TGTGCCAGCAGTGCCCCGGGGATTCAAGGGTTCCGAGAGACCCAGTACTTC.

The chain couples TRBV6-2 or TRBV6-3 to TRBJ1-1, with D tentatively TRBD1 (5 bases). The CDR3 consists of 14 residues. Trimming shortened V by 6 bases and J by 5 bases, and 16 bases separated the two germline ends. Germline-derived CDR1 and CDR2 are MNHEY and SVGEGT. In nucleotides, the CDR3 is TGTGCCAGCAGCCCGATTGTCGGGGGGACTGAAGCTTTCTTT. Its translation: CASSPIVGGTEAFF.

The chain uses TRBV28 and TRBJ1-6; no clear D gene. There are 13 residues in the CDR3. Germline V lookup: CDR1 MDHEN, CDR2 SYDVKM. Trimming left V 8 bases short and J 7 bases short, with 12 bases between. In nucleotides, the CDR3 is TGTGCCAGCTCCAGGCTTGGGAATTCACCCCTCCACTTT. Translation gives CASSRLGNSPLHF.

The chain has TRBV2 and TRBJ2-1; 8 positions agree with TRBD2. This CDR3 is built from 17 residues. Per germline, CDR1 SNHLY and CDR2 FYNNEI. The V and J ends lost 3 bases and 6 bases, in that order; junction bases with no gene match: 13. CDR3: CASSDLRGGGPLNEQFF. Here the CDR3 DNA reads TGTGCCAGCAGTGATTTGAGGGGCGGGGGGCCCCTCAATGAGCAGTTCTTC.

The sample holds one count of this clone. V is TRBV5-1 and J is TRBJ2-3; perhaps TRBD2 as D (5 bases). Trimming left V 4 bases short and J 4 bases short, with 16 bases between. The CDR3 length is 15 residues. The germline V gene encodes CDR1 SGHRS and CDR2 YFSETQ. For the CDR3, the DNA is TGCGCCAGCAGCCCTCTAGCCCTAGATTCAGATACGCAGTATTTT. Translation gives CASSPLALDSDTQYF.